One and the same sample provided the 26 T cell receptor beta chains below, sequenced in a study of shared clonotypes between healthy human individuals. This table comes from immunoSEQ multiplex PCR, and its TCRdb copy is limited to in-frame clones, with some not included. The sample contains around 430,000 clones, about four fifths of which appear only once. Sequencing input: PBMCs. These receptors were obtained from a woman in her thirties or forties in good health. Some clones in this sample may be carry-over from other donors' samples.

The chain joins TRBV28 to TRBJ1-2, with TRBD1 identical over 7 bases. This CDR3 region has 16 residues. Germline V lookup: CDR1 MDHEN, CDR2 SYDVKM. Trimming removed 11 bases from V and 4 bases from J; junction bases left unmatched: 19. CDR3 sequence: CAANPLIGRGSYGYTF. CDR3 DNA: TGTGCCGCCAACCCTCTCATTGGCAGGGGGAGCTATGGCTACACCTTC.

This clone was detected many times. V usage is TRBV27 and J usage is TRBJ1-1; D remains ambiguous. The CDR3 has 11 residues. Germline CDR1 MNHEY, CDR2 SMNVEV (reference sequence). V was shortened by 8 bases and J by 5 bases, with 9 bases between the two germline ends. The CDR3 nucleotides read TGTGCCAGCTCCTCCAAGACTGAAGCTTTCTTT. As protein: CASSSKTEAFF.

This chain joins TRBV9 and TRBJ2-2, with 7 bases lining up with TRBD1. The CDR3 sequence is 17 residues long. V gave up 1 base and J gave up 4 bases; unmatched junction bases: 10. Germline assignment: CDR1 SGDLS and CDR2 YYNGEE. CDR3 protein: CASSVKQGSWSTGELFF. The CDR3 DNA sequence: TGTGCCAGCAGCGTAAAACAGGGGTCATGGAGCACCGGGGAGCTGTTTTTT.

As DNA, the CDR3 is TGTGCCAGTAGTATGGAGTTCAGGGGTCCTGACAATCAGCCCCAGCATTTT. Translation: CASSMEFRGPDNQPQHF. The rearrangement joins TRBV19 to TRBJ1-5; perhaps TRBD1 as D (6 bases). V gave up 3 bases and J gave up 3 bases, with 18 bases separating them. This CDR3 region has 17 residues. Germline lookup yields CDR1 LNHDA and CDR2 SQIVND (reference sequence).

This chain links TRBV27 with TRBJ2-1; D is perhaps TRBD2 (6 bases). The CDR3 sequence is 17 residues long. The germline gives CDR1 MNHEY, CDR2 SMNVEV (reference sequence). V was cut by 1 base and J by 3 bases, with 16 bases left in between. CDR3 in amino acids: CASSLFPQEGLYNEQFF. CDR3 sequence (DNA): TGTGCCAGCAGTTTATTCCCTCAGGAGGGACTCTACAATGAGCAGTTCTTC.

The V and J genes are TRBV2 and TRBJ2-7; 8 positions agree with TRBD2. V was clipped by 10 bases and J by 4 bases; unmatched bases: 6. The CDR3 spans 12 residues. Germline values: CDR1 SNHLY, CDR2 FYNNEI. CDR3 coding DNA: TGTGCCACAGAGCGGGAGTCGTACGAGCAGTACTTC. Protein sequence: CATERESYEQYF.

The rearrangement links TRBV2 to TRBJ2-3, with D possibly being TRBD1 (6 bases). This CDR3 has 16 amino acids. The germline V gene encodes CDR1 SNHLY and CDR2 FYNNEI. V dropped 3 bases and J dropped 0 bases, with 13 bases sitting between them. For the CDR3, the DNA is TGTGCCAGCAGTGAGCAGGGGCGCACTAGCACAGATACGCAGTATTTT. Amino acids: CASSEQGRTSTDTQYF.

This rearrangement joins TRBV6-6 to TRBJ2-7; perhaps TRBD2 as D (5 bases). The CDR3 contains 15 residues. Germline CDR1 and CDR2: MNHNY and SVGAGI (reference sequence). V lost 2 bases and J 6 bases, leaving 17 bases between the germline ends. CDR3 amino acids: CASSYPPELAREQYF. The DNA of the CDR3 is TGTGCCAGCAGTTACCCTCCCGAGCTAGCTCGCGAGCAGTACTTC.

The chain couples TRBV4-3 to TRBJ2-7, with a tentative D call TRBD1 (5 bases). V was shortened by 1 base and J by 3 bases, with 13 bases between the two germline ends. Germline V gene data show CDR1 as LGHNA and CDR2 as YSLEER. The CDR3 is 15 amino acids. In DNA, the CDR3 is TGCGCCAGCAGCCAAGTGAGAGCAGGGCTCTACGAGCAGTACTTC. It yields the protein CASSQVRAGLYEQYF.

The J gene is TRBJ2-5, the V gene TRBV7-2; possible D gene TRBD2, 5 bases. Deletions cut 2 bases from V and 3 bases from J, with 25 bases between. This CDR3 spans 19 amino acids. Germline lookup yields CDR1 SGHTA and CDR2 FQGNSA. The CDR3 spells CASSLSPGLPGMGKETQYF. In nucleotides, the CDR3 is TGTGCCAGCAGCTTATCTCCCGGACTCCCCGGGATGGGAAAAGAGACCCAGTACTTC. Together with reference TRBV7-2 and TRBJ2-5, the CDR3 gives the full variable domain: GAGVSQSPSNKVTEKGKDVELRCDPISGHTALYWYRQSLGQGLEFLIYFQGNSAPDKSGLPSDRFSAERTGGSVSTLTIQRTQQEDSAVYLCASSLSPGLPGMGKETQYFGPGTRLLVL.

V usage is TRBV7-9 and J usage is TRBJ1-1; D uncertain. The CDR3 has 13 residues. Germline CDR1 reads SEHNR; CDR2 reads FQNEAQ (reference sequence). Deletions cut 6 bases from V and 4 bases from J, with 12 bases between. The CDR3 sequence is CASSRTEGTEAFF. The CDR3 DNA follows: TGTGCCAGCAGTCGAACAGAGGGCACTGAAGCTTTCTTT.

The chain is built from TRBV9 and TRBJ2-1; D possibly matches TRBD1 or TRBD2 (6 bases each). The V end was cut by 3 bases, the J end by 9 bases, with 16 bases between. The CDR3 contains 14 residues. Germline V lookup: CDR1 SGDLS, CDR2 YYNGEE. For the CDR3, the DNA is TGTGCCAGCAGCGCCGTCGAGAGGGGGGTTGAGCAGTTCTTC. Amino acids: CASSAVERGVEQFF.

V gene TRBV5-4 combines with J gene TRBJ2-1; D ambiguous. V shed 4 bases and J shed 5 bases, with 13 bases lying between them. Germline V gives CDR1 SGHNT, CDR2 YYREEE (reference sequence). CDR3 length: 14 amino acids. As DNA, the CDR3 is TGTGCCAGCAGCGTTAGGTCTATGGACAATGAGCAGTTCTTC. The encoded protein is CASSVRSMDNEQFF.

The chain has TRBV5-1 and TRBJ2-7, with D unresolved. Trimming removed 0 bases at V and 7 bases at J, with 11 bases between. Looked up from germline, CDR1 is SGHRS and CDR2 is YFSETQ. This CDR3 is built from 13 residues. The CDR3 reads CASSLGAGREQYF. The CDR3 nucleotides read TGCGCCAGCAGCTTGGGGGCTGGACGGGAGCAGTACTTC.

The chain employs TRBV28 and TRBJ1-1; maybe TRBD1 (5 bases). Germline loops: CDR1 MDHEN, CDR2 SYDVKM. The V end lost 4 bases, the J end lost 7 bases, and 19 bases lay between the germline ends. CDR3 size: 15 residues. CDR3 region: CASSSPRQLQIEAFF. The CDR3, as DNA: TGTGCCAGCAGTTCCCCCCGACAGCTTCAAATTGAAGCTTTCTTT. The whole variable domain, remainder taken from reference TRBV28 and TRBJ1-1, is DVKVTQSSRYLVKRTGEKVFLECVQDMDHENMFWYRQDPGLGLRLIYFSYDVKMKEKGDIPEGYSVSREKKERFSLILESASTNQTSMYLCASSSPRQLQIEAFFGQGTRLTVV.

This clone was seen only a few times. The rearrangement uses TRBV10-1 and TRBJ2-1; 7 bases align to TRBD2. The CDR3 loop spans 14 amino acids. Germline CDR1 is WNHNN and CDR2 is SYGVQD (reference sequence). The V segment lost 2 bases and the J segment 7 bases; nucleotides outside the gene matches: 5. CDR3 residues: CASSELRLANEQFF. In nucleotides, the CDR3 is TGCGCCAGCAGTGAGCTGAGACTAGCAAATGAGCAGTTCTTC.

This clone appeared once. This chain joins TRBV7-3 and TRBJ2-1; 9 nucleotides align to TRBD2. CDR1 and CDR2 from the germline V gene are SGHTA and FQGTGA. V gave up 2 bases and J gave up 15 bases; unmatched junction bases: 8. The CDR3 contains 13 residues. As DNA, the CDR3 is TGTGCCAGCAGCTTACTGACTAGCGGCCGGATGTTCTTC. Residues: CASSLLTSGRMFF.

This clone was seen a few times. CDR3 sequence (DNA): TGTGCCAGCAGTATCTTTGGCATCCGCAATCAGCCCCAGCATTTT. It is translated as CASSIFGIRNQPQHF. This rearrangement joins TRBV28 to TRBJ1-5, with unresolved D. The length of the CDR3 is 15 residues. Germline-derived CDR1 and CDR2 are MDHEN and SYDVKM. The ends were cut back, 5 bases at V and 2 bases at J, with 13 bases in the middle.

In nucleotides, the CDR3 is TGTGCCAGCAGCGCAAGGACAGGGGGGATTGACTATGGCTACACCTTC. This encodes CASSARTGGIDYGYTF. J is TRBJ1-2 and V is TRBV7-9, with 10 bases lining up with TRBD1. Per the germline V gene, CDR1 is SEHNR and CDR2 is FQNEAQ (reference sequence). The CDR3 is made up of 16 amino acids. The V and J ends lost 5 bases and 3 bases, in that order; junction bases with no gene match: 9.

This clone was picked up one time. The rearrangement links TRBV18 to TRBJ2-5; no firm D call. CDR1 KGHSH and CDR2 LQKENI come from the germline V gene. The CDR3 spans 13 residues. The germline V and J ends were trimmed by 4 bases and 2 bases, with 8 bases remaining between them. The DNA of the CDR3 is TGTGCCAGCTCACTCGGCCAGCAAGAGACCCAGTACTTC. Encoded protein: CASSLGQQETQYF.

The genes are TRBV5-6 and TRBJ2-7; D remains unclear. Per germline, CDR1 SGHDT and CDR2 YYEEEE. V lost 0 bases and J 2 bases, leaving 15 bases between the germline ends. The CDR3 runs to 16 residues. The CDR3 sequence is CASSLERSTGAYEQYF. DNA for the CDR3: TGTGCCAGCAGCTTGGAAAGGAGTACTGGCGCCTACGAGCAGTACTTC.

The chain uses TRBV6-6 and TRBJ1-1; no reliable D call. CDR3 length equals 12 residues. CDR1 MNHNY and CDR2 SVGAGI come from the germline V gene (reference sequence). V lost 0 bases and J lost 7, with 6 bases in between. CDR3 nucleotides: TGTGCCAGCAGTTACTCGATGAGTGAAGCTTTCTTT. Protein: CASSYSMSEAFF.

V is TRBV14 and J is TRBJ2-4, with TRBD2 matching over 12 bases. J lost 0 bases, V lost 4 bases, and 1 base had no gene match. Germline V gene data show CDR1 as SGHDN and CDR2 as FVKESK. CDR3 length equals 16 residues. The CDR3 sequence: CASSPTSGRAKNIQYF. The CDR3 region has the DNA TGTGCCAGCAGCCCGACTAGCGGGAGAGCCAAAAACATTCAGTACTTC.

This clone appeared once. The chain carries TRBV5-1 and TRBJ2-1, with 9 bases fitting TRBD1. CDR1 and CDR2 from the germline V gene are SGHRS and YFSETQ. The CDR3 is made up of 14 amino acids. V lost 3 bases to trimming and J lost 7 bases; unmatched junction nucleotides: 5. CDR3 protein: CASSSQTGGNEQFF. The CDR3 nucleotides are TGCGCCAGCAGCTCGCAGACAGGGGGGAATGAGCAGTTCTTC. Full variable domain (missing parts from reference TRBV5-1 and TRBJ2-1): KAGVTQTPRYLIKTRGQQVTLSCSPISGHRSVSWYQQTPGQGLQFLFEYFSETQRNKGNFPGRFSGRQFSNSRSEMNVSTLELGDSALYLCASSSQTGGNEQFFGPGTRLTVL.

Points on this clone: This likely reflects a read error, since a far larger clone is one base away. This CDR3 fails to terminate in the conserved phenylalanine or tryptophan, so it likely reflects a read error. CDR3 in DNA: TGTGCCAGTAGTATGGGGGACAACTATCAGCCCCAGCATCTT. This encodes CASSMGDNYQPQHL. This chain uses TRBV19 with TRBJ1-5, with D possibly matching TRBD1 (6 bases). The germline gives CDR1 LNHDA, CDR2 SQIVND (reference sequence). The germline V and J ends were trimmed by 3 bases and 5 bases, with 11 bases remaining between them. The CDR3 has 14 residues.

The V and J genes are TRBV28 and TRBJ2-5; either TRBD1 or TRBD2 may supply D (5 bases each). This CDR3 is built from 14 residues. The germline CDR1 and CDR2 sequences are MDHEN and SYDVKM. V was shortened by 6 bases and J by 5 bases, with 16 bases between the two germline ends. CDR3 coding DNA: TGTGCCAGCAGAAGACGGGAACACAGGGAGACCCAGTACTTC. Translation: CASRRREHRETQYF.